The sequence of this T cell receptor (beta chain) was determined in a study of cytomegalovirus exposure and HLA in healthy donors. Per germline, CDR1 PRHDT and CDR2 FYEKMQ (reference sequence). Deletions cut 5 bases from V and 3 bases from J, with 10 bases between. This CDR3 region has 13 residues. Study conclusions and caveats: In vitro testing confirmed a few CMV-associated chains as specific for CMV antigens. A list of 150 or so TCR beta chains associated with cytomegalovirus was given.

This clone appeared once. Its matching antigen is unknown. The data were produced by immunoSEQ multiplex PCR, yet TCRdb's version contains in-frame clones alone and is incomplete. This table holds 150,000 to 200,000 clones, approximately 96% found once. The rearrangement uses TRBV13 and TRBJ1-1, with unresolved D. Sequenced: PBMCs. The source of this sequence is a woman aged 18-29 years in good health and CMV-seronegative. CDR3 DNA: TGTGCCAGCAGCCAAGCCCCGGACACTGAAGCTTTCTTT. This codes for CASSQAPDTEAFF.